One T cell receptor beta chain is described in this entry. What this receptor recognizes is not known. No much larger clone is present one base from it, and per-base qualities are unavailable. RNA was extracted using the RNeasy kit, and about 0.5 to 1 ug of the RNA was reverse transcribed with random hexamers. TCR beta CDR3 regions were amplified with the immunoSEQ multiplex PCR assay covering 54 Vbeta and 13 Jbeta segments. PCR amplification bias was corrected by using a synthetic template baseline for primer optimization and computational correction. The original pipeline was this. Only productive sequences were kept, with reads annotated to V, D and J genes according to IMGT and analyzed in immunoSEQ Analyzer. Clonality was calculated as one minus the Shannon entropy normalized by log2 of the number of productive unique sequences. Public and private clones were assessed among the 100 most prevalent clones of each patient and control. Susac-specific clones were defined as absent from healthy and MS cohorts, some 1,000 published viral clones and other ImmuneACCESS disease sequences. The raw public data were reprocessed by TCRdb itself: fastp quality trimming at Q25, MiXCR clonotype calling, in-frame beta chains only. Rows matching on CDR3 protein sequence are summarized as one entry with the most common DNA and genes. V and J calls and clone size were set by TCRdb, not the authors. A total of 300,000 to 350,000 distinct CDR3 sequences appear in this sample, 92% of them only once. 0.06% to 0.075% of the sample comes from the top ten.

The entry originates in a study of CD8 T cells in Susac syndrome (dated by TCRdb to about 2019). As for the study more broadly: Repertoire sequencing was used to test whether CD8+ T cell activation and differentiation in Susac syndrome was antigen driven.

From a lookup of the germline V gene (reference sequence), CDR1 and CDR2 are GTSNPN and SVGIG. V is pruned by 3 bases and J by 1 base, leaving 11 bases of the junction without a gene match. Reading from cysteine to phenylalanine, the CDR3 counts 16 amino acids. The DNA shown is the 48-base CDR3, in frame from base 1. The study at large found these results: The number of individuals in the TCR sequencing and HLA analysis was acknowledged as relatively small.

High-throughput TCR beta sequencing profiled peripheral blood CD8+ and CD4+ T cells from healthy donors, Susac syndrome patients and multiple sclerosis patients. The multiple sclerosis controls were treatment-naive patients whose relapsing-remitting disease, either stable or active, fulfilled the revised McDonald criteria. Bulk CD8+ and CD4+ T cells were purified by magnetic negative isolation, while CD8+ TEMRA cells were enriched using FACS. Blood was collected in EDTA tubes and processed within 24 hours, with PBMCs isolated through density gradient centrifugation. PBMCs destined for TCR sequencing were cryopreserved in liquid nitrogen and later thawed in a 37 °C water bath. A purity of at least 90% was achieved for sorted or isolated CD4+, CD8+ and CD8+ TEMRA cells.

Material for sequencing was CD4+ T cells from PBMCs. In this chain, TRBV30 is recombined with TRBJ2-7, with 8 middle bases fitting TRBD2. The origin of this receptor is a human donor with multiple sclerosis. Read as DNA, the sequence is TGTGCCTGGAGGCGGGGGGTCAGCGGCATATCCTACGAGCAGTACTTC. Its amino acids are CAWRRGVSGISYEQYF.